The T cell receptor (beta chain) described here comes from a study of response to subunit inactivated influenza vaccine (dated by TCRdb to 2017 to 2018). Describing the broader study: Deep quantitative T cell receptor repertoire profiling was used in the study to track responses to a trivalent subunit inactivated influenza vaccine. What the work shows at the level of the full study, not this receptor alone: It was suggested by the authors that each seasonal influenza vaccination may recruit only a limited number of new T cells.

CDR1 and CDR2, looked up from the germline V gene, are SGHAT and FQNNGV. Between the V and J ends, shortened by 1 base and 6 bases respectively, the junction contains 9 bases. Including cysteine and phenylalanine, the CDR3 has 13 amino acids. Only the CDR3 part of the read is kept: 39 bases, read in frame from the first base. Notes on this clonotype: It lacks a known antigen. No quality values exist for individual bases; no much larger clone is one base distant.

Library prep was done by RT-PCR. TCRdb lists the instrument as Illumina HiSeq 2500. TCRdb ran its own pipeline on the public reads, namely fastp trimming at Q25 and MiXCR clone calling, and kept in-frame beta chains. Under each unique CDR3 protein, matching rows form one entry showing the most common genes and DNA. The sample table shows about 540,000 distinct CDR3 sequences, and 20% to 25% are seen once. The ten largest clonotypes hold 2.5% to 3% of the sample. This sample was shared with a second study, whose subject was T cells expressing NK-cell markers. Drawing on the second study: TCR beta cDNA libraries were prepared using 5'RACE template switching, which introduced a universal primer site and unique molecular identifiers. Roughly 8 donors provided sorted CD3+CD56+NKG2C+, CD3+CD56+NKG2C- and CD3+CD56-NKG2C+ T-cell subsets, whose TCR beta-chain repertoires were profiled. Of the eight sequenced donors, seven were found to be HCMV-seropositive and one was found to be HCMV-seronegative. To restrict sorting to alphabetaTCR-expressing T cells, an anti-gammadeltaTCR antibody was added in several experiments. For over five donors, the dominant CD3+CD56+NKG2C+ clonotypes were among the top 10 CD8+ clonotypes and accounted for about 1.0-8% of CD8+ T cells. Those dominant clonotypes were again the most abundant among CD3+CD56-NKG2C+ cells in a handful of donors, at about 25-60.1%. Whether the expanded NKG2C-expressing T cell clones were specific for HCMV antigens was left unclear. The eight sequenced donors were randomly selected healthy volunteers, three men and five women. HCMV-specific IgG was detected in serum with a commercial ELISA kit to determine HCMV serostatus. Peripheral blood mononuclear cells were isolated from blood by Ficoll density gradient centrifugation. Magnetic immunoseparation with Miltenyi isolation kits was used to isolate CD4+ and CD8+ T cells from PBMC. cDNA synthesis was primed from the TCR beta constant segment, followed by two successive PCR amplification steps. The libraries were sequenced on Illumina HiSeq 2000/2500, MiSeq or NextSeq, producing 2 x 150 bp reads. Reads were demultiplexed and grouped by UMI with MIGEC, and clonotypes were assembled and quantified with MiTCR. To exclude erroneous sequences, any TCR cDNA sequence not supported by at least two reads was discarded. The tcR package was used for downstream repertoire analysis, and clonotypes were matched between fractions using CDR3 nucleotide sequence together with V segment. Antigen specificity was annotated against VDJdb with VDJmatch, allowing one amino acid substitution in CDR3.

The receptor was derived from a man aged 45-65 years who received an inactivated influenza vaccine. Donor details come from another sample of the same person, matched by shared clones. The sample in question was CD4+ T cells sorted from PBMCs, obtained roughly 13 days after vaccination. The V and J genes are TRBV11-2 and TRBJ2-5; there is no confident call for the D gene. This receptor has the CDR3 CASSLARRQTQYF. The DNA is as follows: TGTGCCAGCAGCTTAGCCCGACGGCAGACCCAGTACTTC.